The present T cell receptor beta chain was sequenced within a study of beta chain features in type 1 diabetes. Study findings and constraints: Patients with Type 1 diabetes showed moderately but significantly shorter TCRB CDR3s in all four CD4+ subsets.

This clone turned up a few times. What it recognizes is unknown. cDNA synthesis used the whole RNA isolate, giving expressed TCRB sequences. TCRdb's table, derived via immunoSEQ multiplex PCR, lists solely in-frame clones and lacks some. The sample carries roughly 220,000 clones, more than 15% recorded once. Per germline, CDR1 MDHEN and CDR2 SYDVKM. Trimming removed 3 bases from V and 7 bases from J; junction bases left unmatched: 6. The CDR3 contains 14 residues. The gene calls are TRBV28 and TRBJ2-1; 7 bases are a match to TRBD2. This sequence was found in a man in his thirties or forties with type 1 diabetes. Sequencing input: naive CD4+ T cells from blood. The CDR3 DNA follows: TGTGCCAGCAGTTTGGTGGGACTACCGAATGAGCAGTTCTTC. Translation gives CASSLVGLPNEQFF.